A single sample gave rise to the 23 T cell receptor beta chains below, sequenced in a study of blood T cell repertoires in COVID-19 (dated by TCRdb to the early 2020s). To prepare the library, the immunoSEQ multiplex PCR assay was applied. As stored in TCRdb, this immuneACCESS dataset retains in-frame rearrangements with V and J assigned. A fraction of the clones does not appear; measured against another copy, unresolved V genes explain less than half of the discrepancy, and the remainder lacks a known reason. In all, the sample holds hundreds of thousands of clones, and over 80% of those were seen once. About 1.6% of the sample is in the top ten clones. The sequencing sample was made of peripheral blood. The receptors were sampled from a woman aged 40 to 50 who had recovered from COVID-19.

The chain links TRBV5-1 to TRBJ2-2, with 11 bases that match TRBD2. The CDR3 totals 16 residues. The trim removed 3 bases at V and 0 bases at J, leaving 1 base unmatched. The germline V gene has CDR1 SGHRS and CDR2 YFSETQ. The CDR3 loop reads CASSWGLAANTGELFF. For the CDR3, the DNA is TGCGCCAGCAGCTGGGGACTAGCGGCGAACACCGGGGAGCTGTTTTTT.

This chain uses TRBV19 with TRBJ1-2, with D unresolved. CDR1 is LNHDA and CDR2 is SQIVND in the germline V gene (reference sequence). The CDR3 runs 14 residues. The V end was cut by 0 bases, the J end by 4 bases, with 9 bases between. CDR3 residues: CASSIDGEFYGYTF. The CDR3, as DNA: TGTGCCAGTAGTATAGATGGAGAGTTCTATGGCTACACCTTC. Full variable domain (rest looked up from reference TRBV19 and TRBJ1-2): DGGITQSPKYLFRKEGQNVTLSCEQNLNHDAMYWYRQDPGQGLRLIYYSQIVNDFQKGDIAEGYSVSREKKESFPLTVTSAQKNPTAFYLCASSIDGEFYGYTFGSGTRLTVV.

The chain recombines TRBV5-1 with TRBJ2-7; TRBD1 aligns across 7 bases. This CDR3 has 13 amino acids. The germline gives CDR1 SGHRS, CDR2 YFSETQ. Germline trimming cut 3 bases from V and 4 bases from J; bases unmatched to any gene: 4. DNA of the CDR3: TGCGCCAGCAGCTCGGACAGGCCTTACGAGCAGTACTTC. This encodes CASSSDRPYEQYF.

The V gene is TRBV5-3, the J gene TRBJ1-5; TRBD1 matches at 7 bases. TRBV5-3 is an ORF, with its function uncertain. With V trimmed by 0 bases and J by 5 bases, 2 bases remained unmatched. The CDR3 extends over 14 amino acids. The CDR3 region is CARSLDRGDQPQHF. The CDR3 DNA sequence: TGTGCCAGAAGCTTGGACAGGGGAGATCAGCCCCAGCATTTT.

V usage is TRBV11-2 and J usage is TRBJ1-5; 8 bases are shared with TRBD1. Germline V lookup: CDR1 SGHAT, CDR2 FQNNGV. This CDR3 is built from 15 residues. With 1 base clipped from V and 5 bases from J, the junction kept 4 bases outside the gene matches. CDR3 loop: CASSLGAGGDQPQHF. CDR3 coding DNA: TGTGCCAGCAGCTTAGGCGCAGGGGGCGATCAGCCCCAGCATTTT.

This clone was seen once. V and J are TRBV19 and TRBJ2-4, with D perhaps matching TRBD2 (5 bases). Germline lookup yields CDR1 LNHDA and CDR2 SQIVND (reference sequence). Trimming took off 4 bases at V and 10 bases at J, with 14 bases between the two ends. The CDR3 runs 13 residues. This chain's CDR3 is CASSTPWTGIQYF. CDR3 nucleotide sequence: TGTGCCAGTAGTACCCCTTGGACGGGAATTCAGTACTTC.

This sequence joins TRBV27 and TRBJ2-7; D remains ambiguous. The CDR3 consists of 12 residues. Germline V gene lookup returns CDR1 MNHEY and CDR2 SMNVEV (reference sequence). V dropped 7 bases and J dropped 3 bases, with 10 bases sitting between them. CDR3 amino acids: CASMSDLYEQYF. The CDR3 region has the DNA TGTGCCAGCATGAGCGACCTCTACGAGCAGTACTTC.

V gene TRBV4-3 combines with J gene TRBJ2-2; TRBD2 is a possible D gene (6 bases). This CDR3 is 14 amino acids long. V was trimmed by 0 bases and J by 5 bases, leaving 7 bases between them. Germline CDR1 is LGHNA and CDR2 is YSLEER. The CDR3 loop is CASSQDGGTGELFF. Written as DNA, the CDR3 is TGCGCCAGCAGCCAAGACGGGGGAACCGGGGAGCTGTTTTTT.

Here the CDR3 reads CASSPLSGTGPHEQYF. CDR3 bases: TGTGCCAGCAGCCCCCTGAGTGGGACAGGCCCCCACGAGCAGTACTTC. V and J are TRBV11-2 and TRBJ2-7; 8 bases align to TRBD1. Germline V CDR1 and CDR2: SGHAT, FQNNGV. The J segment lost 5 bases and the V segment lost 5 bases, leaving 14 bases of the junction unmatched. This CDR3 spans 16 amino acids.

The chain recombines TRBV27 with TRBJ2-4; 10 bases are shared with TRBD2. This CDR3 spans 17 amino acids. The germline gives CDR1 MNHEY, CDR2 SMNVEV (reference sequence). The V and J ends lost 1 base and 0 bases, in that order; junction bases with no gene match: 3. CDR3: CASSLYLAGGAKNIQYF. The CDR3 nucleotides are TGTGCCAGCAGTTTATACTTAGCGGGGGGAGCCAAAAACATTCAGTACTTC.

The V gene is TRBV2, the J gene TRBJ2-5; possibly TRBD2 for D (7 bases). The CDR3 runs 15 residues. The V gene's germline CDR1 is SNHLY and CDR2 FYNNEI. V gave up 4 bases and J gave up 5 bases, with 17 bases separating them. The CDR3 loop reads CASSVSRGAGETQYF. The CDR3 bases are TGTGCCAGCAGTGTATCTCGGGGGGCGGGGGAGACCCAGTACTTC. The whole variable domain, remainder taken from reference TRBV2 and TRBJ2-5, is EPEVTQTPSHQVTQMGQEVILRCVPISNHLYFYWYRQILGQKVEFLVSFYNNEISEKSEIFDDQFSVERPDGSNFTLKIRSTKLEDSAMYFCASSVSRGAGETQYFGPGTRLLVL.

The rearrangement links TRBV5-1 to TRBJ2-7; a possible D gene is TRBD1 (7 bases). The V gene lost 0 bases and the J gene lost 5 bases, with 15 bases spanning the gap. This CDR3 is built from 15 residues. Germline assignment: CDR1 SGHRS and CDR2 YFSETQ. The CDR3 DNA reads as TGCGCCAGCAGCTTGGGTTCCGGAGGGGGCGACGAGCAGTACTTC. It yields the protein CASSLGSGGGDEQYF.

The chain links TRBV5-1 to TRBJ1-6; 10 bases align to TRBD1. This CDR3 has 18 residues. The ends lost 3 bases at V and 1 base at J; junction bases unmatched: 7. Germline V gives CDR1 SGHRS, CDR2 YFSETQ. CDR3 sequence: CASSSGQGFGSYNSPLHF. The CDR3, as DNA: TGCGCCAGCAGCTCGGGACAGGGGTTTGGGTCCTATAATTCACCCCTCCACTTT.

The V call is TRBV5-1, the J call TRBJ2-7, with a possible D match to TRBD1 (6 bases). V lost 3 bases to trimming and J lost 2 bases, with 12 bases between them. This CDR3 comprises 14 residues. Germline V gives CDR1 SGHRS, CDR2 YFSETQ. The CDR3 region is CASSSGTLAYEQYF. In nucleotides, the CDR3 is TGCGCCAGCAGCTCCGGGACACTAGCCTACGAGCAGTACTTC. Based on the CDR3 plus reference TRBV5-1 and TRBJ2-7, the full variable domain is KAGVTQTPRYLIKTRGQQVTLSCSPISGHRSVSWYQQTPGQGLQFLFEYFSETQRNKGNFPGRFSGRQFSNSRSEMNVSTLELGDSALYLCASSSGTLAYEQYFGPGTRLTVT.

The chain combines TRBV5-1 with TRBJ2-7, with a tentative D call TRBD2 (7 bases). V gave up 0 bases and J gave up 3 bases, with 13 bases separating them. Germline V lookup: CDR1 SGHRS, CDR2 YFSETQ. The CDR3 sequence is 15 residues long. In DNA, the CDR3 is TGCGCCAGCAGCTTGGAATTAGGGGGGGACTACGAGCAGTACTTC. Protein: CASSLELGGDYEQYF.

The chain links TRBV6-4 to TRBJ2-1, with 11 bases aligning to TRBD1. With V trimmed by 3 bases and J by 6 bases, 1 base remained unmatched. CDR3 length: 14 residues. Germline values: CDR1 MRHNA, CDR2 SNTAGT. Written as DNA, the CDR3 is TGTGCCAGCAGTGAAGGGACAGGGGGCAATGAGCAGTTCTTC. Amino acids: CASSEGTGGNEQFF.

This chain uses TRBV7-3 with TRBJ2-1; possibly TRBD1 for D (6 bases). V dropped 5 bases and J dropped 3 bases, with 17 bases sitting between them. The germline V gene has CDR1 SGHTA and CDR2 FQGTGA. This CDR3 is 16 amino acids long. Here the CDR3 DNA reads TGTGCCAGCAGCCAAGTATTGCGACAGGACTACAATGAGCAGTTCTTC. It translates to CASSQVLRQDYNEQFF.

The V and J genes are TRBV2 and TRBJ1-1; D gene uncertain. The germline V gene encodes CDR1 SNHLY and CDR2 FYNNEI. The V and J ends lost 5 bases and 3 bases respectively, with 13 bases between them. This CDR3 spans 14 amino acids. Here the CDR3 reads CASSPSSSHTEAFF. In DNA, the CDR3 is TGTGCCAGCAGTCCCTCTTCTTCCCACACTGAAGCTTTCTTT. Full variable domain (missing parts from reference TRBV2 and TRBJ1-1): EPEVTQTPSHQVTQMGQEVILRCVPISNHLYFYWYRQILGQKVEFLVSFYNNEISEKSEIFDDQFSVERPDGSNFTLKIRSTKLEDSAMYFCASSPSSSHTEAFFGQGTRLTVV.

V is TRBV10-1 and J is TRBJ2-5; 7 bases are shared with TRBD1. Germline CDR1 is WNHNN and CDR2 is SYGVQD (reference sequence). This CDR3 contains 13 residues. The trim removed 5 bases at V and 5 bases at J, leaving 5 bases unmatched. The CDR3 protein is CASSSTGAETQYF. For the CDR3, the DNA is TGCGCCAGCAGTTCTACAGGGGCCGAGACCCAGTACTTC.

V is TRBV6-5 and J is TRBJ1-1, with 9 bases matching TRBD1. The CDR3 totals 14 residues. The V and J ends lost 6 bases and 5 bases, in that order; junction bases with no gene match: 7. Germline V gene sequence: CDR1 MNHEY, CDR2 SVGAGI. CDR3 sequence (DNA): TGTGCCAGCAGGGGGACAGGGAGTTGGACTGAAGCTTTCTTT. Translated: CASRGTGSWTEAFF.

The chain employs TRBV6-6 and TRBJ1-1, with a weak D call TRBD1 (6 bases). Germline V gives CDR1 MNHNY, CDR2 SVGAGI (reference sequence). The V gene lost 4 bases and the J gene lost 0 bases, with 12 bases spanning the gap. This CDR3 contains 15 residues. CDR3 amino acids: CASSSMGQVNTEAFF. For the CDR3, the DNA is TGTGCCAGCAGTTCTATGGGACAAGTGAACACTGAAGCTTTCTTT.

The CDR3 here is CASSGPGGGGETQYF. The CDR3, as DNA: TGTGCCAGCAGCGGCCCAGGGGGCGGAGGGGAGACCCAGTACTTC. This chain uses TRBV2 with TRBJ2-5; the match to TRBD1 covers 8 bases. The CDR3 is 15 residues long. The V segment lost 6 bases and the J segment 5 bases; nucleotides outside the gene matches: 11. Germline V gene data show CDR1 as SNHLY and CDR2 as FYNNEI. The whole variable domain, remainder taken from reference TRBV2 and TRBJ2-5, is EPEVTQTPSHQVTQMGQEVILRCVPISNHLYFYWYRQILGQKVEFLVSFYNNEISEKSEIFDDQFSVERPDGSNFTLKIRSTKLEDSAMYFCASSGPGGGGETQYFGPGTRLLVL.

The V gene is TRBV9, the J gene TRBJ1-5; D not certain. Looked up from germline, CDR1 is SGDLS and CDR2 is YYNGEE. The CDR3 length is 14 residues. The V gene lost 0 bases and the J gene lost 3 bases, with 7 bases spanning the gap. CDR3 sequence: CASSVGNNNQPQHF. The CDR3 DNA follows: TGTGCCAGCAGCGTAGGTAACAACAATCAGCCCCAGCATTTT.